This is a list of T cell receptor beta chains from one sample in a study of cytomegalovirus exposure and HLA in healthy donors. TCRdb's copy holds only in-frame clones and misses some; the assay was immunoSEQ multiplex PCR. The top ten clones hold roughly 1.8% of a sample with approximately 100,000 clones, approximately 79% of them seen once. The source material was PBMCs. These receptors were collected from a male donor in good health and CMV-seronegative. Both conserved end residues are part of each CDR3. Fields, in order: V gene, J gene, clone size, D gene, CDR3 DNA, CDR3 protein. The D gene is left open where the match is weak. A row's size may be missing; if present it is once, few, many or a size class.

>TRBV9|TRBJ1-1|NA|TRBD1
TGTGCCAGCAACCGGGACAGGGTGAACACTGAAGCTTTCTTT
CASNRDRVNTEAFF
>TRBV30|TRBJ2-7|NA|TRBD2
TGTGCCTGGAGTGGTATCCTAGCGGGAAGCTACGAGCAGTACTTC
CAWSGILAGSYEQYF
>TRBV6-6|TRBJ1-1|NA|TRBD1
TGTGCCAGCAGACGGACAGGGCAGAACACTGAAGCTTTCTTT
CASRRTGQNTEAFF
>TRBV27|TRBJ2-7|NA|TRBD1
TGTGCCAGCAGTCTTGGGACAGGGTTGGGCAACGAGCAGTACTTC
CASSLGTGLGNEQYF
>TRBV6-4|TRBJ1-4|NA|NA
TGTGCCAGCAGTGGCCCGGGAAACGGAAGCTCAACTAATGAAAAACTGTTTTTT
CASSGPGNGSSTNEKLFF
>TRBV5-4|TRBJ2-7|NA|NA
TGTGCCAGCAGCCCATCGACGGGCTACGAGCAGTACTTC
CASSPSTGYEQYF
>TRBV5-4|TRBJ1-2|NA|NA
TGTGCCAGCAGCTTGAGGAGGGGCTACACCTTC
CASSLRRGYTF
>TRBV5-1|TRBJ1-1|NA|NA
TGCGCCAGCAGCTTGGCCAGGGCGAACACTGAAGCTTTCTTT
CASSLARANTEAFF
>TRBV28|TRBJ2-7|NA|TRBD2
TGTGCCAGCCAGGGAGGGGTCTCCTACGAGCAGTACTTC
CASQGGVSYEQYF
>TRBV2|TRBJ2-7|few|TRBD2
TGTGCCAGCAGTCGGACTAGCGGCAACTACGAGCAGTACTTC
CASSRTSGNYEQYF
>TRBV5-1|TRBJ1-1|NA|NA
TGCGCCAGCAGCTCGGGTGGGGGGTTGAACACTGAAGCTTTCTTT
CASSSGGGLNTEAFF
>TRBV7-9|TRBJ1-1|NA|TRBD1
TGTGCCAGCAGCTGGGCCGGACAGGGTGGCACTGAAGCTTTCTTT
CASSWAGQGGTEAFF